The T cell receptor beta chain described here comes from a study of metastatic and nonmetastatic thyroid tumors. Background on the study: From malignant and benign thyroid patients, repertoires in blood and in tumor or nodule tissue were compared. Study-level findings and limits: Malignant thyroid tumors reportedly exceeded benign nodules significantly in TCR beta diversity, with the difference appearing in blood and tumor.

Original analysis: Variation in CDR3 across clinicopathological groups served as the basis for constructing a distant-metastasis classifier in papillary thyroid cancer. TCRdb reprocessed the PCR reads using MiXCR. The V and J calls here are based on TCRdb, not the publication. The data hold under 50,000 clones, with under 20% observed a single time. Thyroid surgery took place with no prior treatment in any patient. Germline values: CDR1 SGHRS, CDR2 YFSETQ. The CDR3 totals 18 residues. A word on this clone: Its antigen is as yet unknown. This could be a read error, since a much larger clone is one nucleotide away.

Material: tumor tissue. This sequence joins TRBV5-1 and TRBJ2-5; 8 bases align to TRBD2. This sequence was found in a female donor with papillary thyroid cancer or a benign thyroid nodule (not recorded which). Some clones in this sample may be carry-over from other donors' samples. The CDR3 spells CANSLSRGGFIPFETQYF. In nucleotides, the CDR3 is TGCGCCAACAGCCTATCCCGGGGGGGCTTCATACCTTTTGAGACCCAGTACTTC.